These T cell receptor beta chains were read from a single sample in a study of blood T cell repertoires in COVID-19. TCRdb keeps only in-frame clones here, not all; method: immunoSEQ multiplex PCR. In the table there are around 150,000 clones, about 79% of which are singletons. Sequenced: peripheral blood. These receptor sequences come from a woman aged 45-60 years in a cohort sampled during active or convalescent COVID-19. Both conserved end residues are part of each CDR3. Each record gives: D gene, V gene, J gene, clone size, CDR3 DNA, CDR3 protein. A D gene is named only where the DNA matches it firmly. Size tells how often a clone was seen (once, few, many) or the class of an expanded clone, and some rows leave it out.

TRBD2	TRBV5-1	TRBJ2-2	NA	TGCGCCAGCAGCCTTGTCGGGGGGGCCGCCGGGGAGCTGTTTTTT	CASSLVGGAAGELFF
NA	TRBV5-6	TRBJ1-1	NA	TGTGCCAGCAGCCCCTTCGAGAGGCGCTCGAACACTGAAGCTTTCTTT	CASSPFERRSNTEAFF
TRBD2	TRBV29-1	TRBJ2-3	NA	TGCAGCCCCCGACCCGTGACTAGCGGGGTAGTAGGCGCCCATGATACGCAGTATTTT	CSPRPVTSGVVGAHDTQYF
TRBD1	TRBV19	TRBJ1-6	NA	TGTGCCAGTATGACAGGGAGCTCCTATAATTCACCCCTCCACTTT	CASMTGSSYNSPLHF
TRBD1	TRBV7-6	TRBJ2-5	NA	TGTGCCAGCAGCCCGTTCGGGACAGGCCAAGAGACCCAGTACTTC	CASSPFGTGQETQYF
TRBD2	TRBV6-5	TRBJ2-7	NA	TGTGCCAGTTCCAGGACTAGCGCTGACTACGAGCAGTACTTC	CASSRTSADYEQYF
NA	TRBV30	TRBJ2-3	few	TGTGCCGGCTCGGGGGTGCAGGCAGATACGCAGTATTTT	CAGSGVQADTQYF
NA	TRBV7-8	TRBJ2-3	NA	TGTGCCAGCAGCTTTGTTCGTGAGGGCCCAGATACGCAGTATTTT	CASSFVREGPDTQYF
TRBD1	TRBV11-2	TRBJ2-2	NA	TGTGCCAGCAGAACATACAGGGGGCCCGGGGAGCTGTTTTTT	CASRTYRGPGELFF
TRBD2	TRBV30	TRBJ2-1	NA	TGTGCCTGGAGACCCTGGCGGGGGGCCGGGGATGAGCAGTTCTTC	CAWRPWRGAGDEQFF
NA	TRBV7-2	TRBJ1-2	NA	TGTGCCAGCAGCTTACCTCAGGACTATGGCTACACCTTC	CASSLPQDYGYTF
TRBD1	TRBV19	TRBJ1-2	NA	TGTGCCAGTAGTATAGGGGCAGGGGGCGAATATGGCTACACCTTC	CASSIGAGGEYGYTF
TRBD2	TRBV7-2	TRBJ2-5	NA	TGTGCCAGCAGCTACAATAGCGGGAGTTGGGAGACCCAGTACTTC	CASSYNSGSWETQYF
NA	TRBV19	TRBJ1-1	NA	TGTGCCAGTAGTGAGACGACAGAAAACACTGAAGCTTTCTTT	CASSETTENTEAFF
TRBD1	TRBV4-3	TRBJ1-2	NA	TGCGCCAGCAGCCAAGATATCGGGACAGTTGATAACTATGGCTACACCTTC	CASSQDIGTVDNYGYTF
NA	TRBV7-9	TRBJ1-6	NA	TGTGCCAGCAGCTTATCGACCGGGGGGGAGGCTTCACCCCTCCACTTT	CASSLSTGGEASPLHF
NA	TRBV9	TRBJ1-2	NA	TGTGCCAGCAGCGTGGGGGGGACTACTAACTATGGCTACACCTTC	CASSVGGTTNYGYTF
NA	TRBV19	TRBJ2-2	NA	TGTGCCAGCTCGAGGGGGACCGGGGAGCTGTTTTTT	CASSRGTGELFF
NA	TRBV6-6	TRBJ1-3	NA	TGTGCCAGCACGACCGGTTGGGGGCGAGGAAACACCATATATTTT	CASTTGWGRGNTIYF
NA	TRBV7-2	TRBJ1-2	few	TGTGCCAGCAGCTTGTACAGCGGAAATGGCTACACCTTC	CASSLYSGNGYTF
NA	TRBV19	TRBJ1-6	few	TGTGCCAGTAAAGGGGTTCAGGATTCACCCCTCCACTTT	CASKGVQDSPLHF
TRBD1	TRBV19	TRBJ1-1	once	TGTGCCAGTAGTCTTGCCGGGACAGGGAGGACTGAAGCTTTCTTT	CASSLAGTGRTEAFF
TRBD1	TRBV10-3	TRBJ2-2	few	TGTGCCATCAGTGACCGACAGGGTCTCGACGGGGAGCTGTTTTTT	CAISDRQGLDGELFF
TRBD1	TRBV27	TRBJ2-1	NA	TGTGCCAGCAGCGGGACAGGGGGCATGGGCAAGTTCTTC	CASSGTGGMGKFF
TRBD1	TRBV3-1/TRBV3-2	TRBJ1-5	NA	TGTGCCAGCAGCCTACAGGGGGCCTCGGGCAATCAGCCCCAGCATTTT	CASSLQGASGNQPQHF
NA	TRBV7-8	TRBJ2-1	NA	TGTGCCAGCAGTCATCCGACAGGCACCTACAATGAGCAGTTCTTC	CASSHPTGTYNEQFF
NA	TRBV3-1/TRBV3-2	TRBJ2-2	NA	TGTGCCAGCAGCTATAACACCGGGGAGCTGTTTTTT	CASSYNTGELFF
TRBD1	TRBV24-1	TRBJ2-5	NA	TGTGCCACCAGTGATTTGTGTGACAGGGGTTCGGAGACCCAGTACTTC	CATSDLCDRGSETQYF
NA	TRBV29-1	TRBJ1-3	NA	TGCAGCGTGGCGGGCGGAAACACCATATATTTT	CSVAGGNTIYF
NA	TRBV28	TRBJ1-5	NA	TGTGCCAGCAGTTTGGCCCGTAGCAATCAGCCCCAGCATTTT	CASSLARSNQPQHF
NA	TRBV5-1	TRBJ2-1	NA	TGCGCCAGCAGCTCGTCTGTCGTCTCGAGCTCCTACAATGAGCAGTTCTTC	CASSSSVVSSSYNEQFF
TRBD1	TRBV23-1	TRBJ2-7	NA	TGCGCCAGCAGTCAATCGACAGGGACCACCTACGAGCAGTACTTC	CASSQSTGTTYEQYF
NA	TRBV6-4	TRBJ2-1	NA	TGTGCCAGCAGTGCCTCACGGGGTGAGCAGTTCTTC	CASSASRGEQFF
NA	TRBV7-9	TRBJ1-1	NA	TGTGCCAGCAAAGAGTTTATGAACACTGAAGCTTTCTTT	CASKEFMNTEAFF
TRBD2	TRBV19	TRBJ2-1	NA	TGTGCCAGTACCCAATCAGCGGGGCCAAACAATGAGCAGTTCTTC	CASTQSAGPNNEQFF
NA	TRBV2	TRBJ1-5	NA	TGTGCCAGCAGGGACTCTGACAGGCTTTATAGCAATCAGCCCCAGCATTTT	CASRDSDRLYSNQPQHF
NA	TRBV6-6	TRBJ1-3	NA	TGTGCCAGCAGTTGGGACTACAAGCCTGGAAACACCATATATTTT	CASSWDYKPGNTIYF
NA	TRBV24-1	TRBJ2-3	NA	TGTGCCACCAGCGGGGGAGATACGCAGTATTTT	CATSGGDTQYF
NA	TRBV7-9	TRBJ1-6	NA	TGTGCCAGCAGCTTAGGACAGATTAATTCACCCCTCCACTTT	CASSLGQINSPLHF
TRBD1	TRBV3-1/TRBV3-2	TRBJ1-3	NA	TGTGCCAGCAGCCAAGGACCGACAGGGATGAGCTCTGGAAACACCATATATTTT	CASSQGPTGMSSGNTIYF
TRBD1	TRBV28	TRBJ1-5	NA	TGTGCCAGCAGTTTTATCGGGACAGGGTTTCTTAGCAATCAGCCCCAGCATTTT	CASSFIGTGFLSNQPQHF
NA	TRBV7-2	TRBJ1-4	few	TGTGCCAGCAGCTTTGACAGAACTAATGAAAAACTGTTTTTT	CASSFDRTNEKLFF
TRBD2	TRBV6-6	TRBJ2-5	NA	TGTGCCAGCAAACGGACTAGCGGGGGCCAAGAGACCCAGTACTTC	CASKRTSGGQETQYF
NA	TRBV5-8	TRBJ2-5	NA	TGTGCCAGCAGCCTGGAAGGGACACAAGAGACCCAGTACTTC	CASSLEGTQETQYF
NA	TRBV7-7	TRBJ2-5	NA	TGTGCCAGCAGCTTAGGCGCGAGTACGTACCAAGAGACCCAGTACTTC	CASSLGASTYQETQYF
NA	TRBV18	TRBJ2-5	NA	TGTGCCAGCTCAGGGAGAGGGGAGACCCAGTACTTC	CASSGRGETQYF
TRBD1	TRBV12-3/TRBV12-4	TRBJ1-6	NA	TGTGCCAGCAGGACAGGGAATTCACCCCTCCACTTT	CASRTGNSPLHF
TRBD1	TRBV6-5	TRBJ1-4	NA	TGTGCCAGCAAGTTCGGGACAGCAACTAATGAAAAACTGTTTTTT	CASKFGTATNEKLFF
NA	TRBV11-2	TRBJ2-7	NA	TGTGCCAGCAGCTTAGTCGGCAGGGTGGGCGAGCAGTACTTC	CASSLVGRVGEQYF
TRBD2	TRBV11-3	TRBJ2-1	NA	TGTGCCAGCAGCCTAACGGGACTAGCGGGGGCCAATGAGCAGTTCTTC	CASSLTGLAGANEQFF
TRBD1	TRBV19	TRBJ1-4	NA	TGTGCCAGTAGTATAATTGGACAGGTTAATGAAAAACTGTTTTTT	CASSIIGQVNEKLFF
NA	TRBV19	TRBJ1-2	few	TGTGCCAGTAGCCAAGGGGGGGACTATGGCTACACCTTC	CASSQGGDYGYTF
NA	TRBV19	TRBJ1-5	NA	TGTGCCAGTAGTATCTCTCGGGGGTCTTCGCCCCAGCATTTT	CASSISRGSSPQHF
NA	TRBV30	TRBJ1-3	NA	TGTGCCTGGAGGGGGGCGCCCGGAAACACCATATATTTT	CAWRGAPGNTIYF
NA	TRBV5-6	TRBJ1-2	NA	TGTGCCAGCGGGCCCAATGGCTACACCTTC	CASGPNGYTF